This T cell receptor (beta chain) originates from a study of blood T cell repertoires in COVID-19. Overall study context: Acute-phase and convalescent COVID-19 samples originated in the United States, Italy and Spain. PBMCs, B-cell-depleted T cells, or T cells provided the cDNA or gDNA that made up the material.

This clone has only a few counts. Germline assignment: CDR1 SGHAT and CDR2 FQNNGV. V was clipped by 1 base and J by 7 bases, with 11 bases between them. The CDR3 runs 15 residues. The authors' processing: Reference gene primer amplification gave estimated nucleated cell counts. Some clones are missing from TCRdb's copy, which holds only in-frame ones; the method was immunoSEQ multiplex PCR. The V and J calls and clone size were taken over from that table, and D and trimming were inferred from the DNA. This sample has roughly 30,000 clones, with approximately 88% found just once. The sample was peripheral blood. V and J are TRBV11-2 and TRBJ1-6; D is uncertain. This TCR was recovered from a human donor in a cohort sampled during active COVID-19. The CDR3 reads CASSLGHGENSPLHF. CDR3 bases: TGTGCCAGCAGCTTAGGCCACGGAGAAAATTCACCCCTCCACTTT. The variable domain in full, completed from reference TRBV11-2 and TRBJ1-6, reads EAGVAQSPRYKIIEKRQSVAFWCNPISGHATLYWYQQILGQGPKLLIQFQNNGVVDDSQLPKDRFSAERLKGVDSTLKIQPAKLEDSAVYLCASSLGHGENSPLHFGNGTRLTVT.